This entry lists 29 T cell receptor beta chains sequenced from one sample in a study of human T cells and chemical hapten exposure. Time point described: patch test 2, 6 weeks after DPC sensitization. The treatment is: therapeutic diphenylcyclopropenone sensitization with weekly scalp DPC. One entry per CDR3 protein results from TCRdb running MiXCR on the RACE reads. The repertoire holds approximately 97,000 distinct CDR3 sequences, with more than 9.5% as singletons. This material consisted of whole blood, taken in connection with sensitization to the hapten diphenylcyclopropenone (DPC). These receptors were obtained from a woman in her 40s with alopecia areata. Some clones in this sample may be carry-over from other donors' samples.

This chain links TRBV18 with TRBJ1-4; D ambiguous. This CDR3 is built from 14 residues. V dropped 4 bases and J dropped 8 bases, with 14 bases sitting between them. CDR1 and CDR2 (germline): KGHSH, LQKENI. The CDR3: CASSRKQEAEKLFF. The DNA for the CDR3 is TGTGCCAGCTCACGTAAGCAGGAGGCGGAAAAACTGTTTTTT.

This clonotype was recorded a few times. J is TRBJ2-7 and V is TRBV12-2; the DNA was not compared with TRBD1, the D call given in the table. TRBV12-2 is noted as a pseudogene. The CDR3 runs 13 residues. The CDR3 DNA is TGTGCAAGTCGCCCCCTGGTGAGGGGGCTGAAGTACTTC. Protein product: CASRPLVRGLKYF.

The rearrangement joins TRBV28 to TRBJ2-7, with D perhaps matching TRBD1 or TRBD2 (5 bases each). CDR3 length: 14 amino acids. Trimming pared 2 bases from V and 3 bases from J, leaving 11 bases between. Germline V gene lookup returns CDR1 MDHEN and CDR2 SYDVKM. The CDR3 DNA is TGTGCCAGCAGTTTAGGGGGAAGTGGCTACGAGCAGTACTTC. Its protein is CASSLGGSGYEQYF.

Points on this clonotype: A read error may explain this, as a much larger clone is one base away. The V and J genes are TRBV11-2 and TRBJ2-7; no clear D. The CDR3 length is 11 residues. Trimming stripped 7 bases from V and 3 bases from J, with 7 bases between. Per the germline V gene, CDR1 is SGHAT and CDR2 is FQNNGV. The CDR3, as DNA: TGTGCCAGCAACCAATACTACGAGCAGTACTTC. It is translated as CASNQYYEQYF. Using reference TRBV11-2 and TRBJ2-7 for the parts outside the CDR3, the full variable domain is EAGVAQSPRYKIIEKRQSVAFWCNPISGHATLYWYQQILGQGPKLLIQFQNNGVVDDSQLPKDRFSAERLKGVDSTLKIQPAKLEDSAVYLCASNQYYEQYFGPGTRLTVT.

CDR3 in amino acids: CASSQDVRGMQETQYF. Here the CDR3 DNA reads TGTGCCAGCAGCCAAGATGTTCGAGGGATGCAAGAGACCCAGTACTTC. V usage is TRBV3-1 and J usage is TRBJ2-5; the D gene is possibly TRBD2 (5 bases). Germline CDR1 and CDR2: LGHDT and YNNKEL (reference sequence). Between the trimmed V and J ends, which lost 0 bases and 2 bases, there was a span of 13 bases. The CDR3 covers 16 residues.

This clonotype was found many times. CDR3 loop: CASSYGGLGMGTEAFF. The DNA of the CDR3 is TGTGCCAGCAGTTACGGGGGTCTCGGTATGGGCACTGAAGCTTTCTTT. The V call is TRBV6-6, the J call TRBJ1-1; perhaps TRBD1 as D (5 bases). Germline lookup yields CDR1 MNHNY and CDR2 SVGAGI (reference sequence). The V end lost 2 bases, the J end lost 4 bases, and 17 bases lay between the germline ends. The CDR3 has 16 amino acids.

J is TRBJ1-1 and V is TRBV15; 7 positions match TRBD1. This CDR3 contains 15 residues. J was trimmed by 3 bases and V by 1 base; bases with no gene match: 5. Germline V gene sequence: CDR1 LNHNV, CDR2 YYDKDF (reference sequence). CDR3 region: CATSRGQGTYTEAFF. The CDR3 region has the DNA TGTGCCACCAGCAGAGGACAGGGAACATACACTGAAGCTTTCTTT. The full variable domain, with the rest looked up from reference TRBV15 and TRBJ1-1, is DAMVIQNPRYQVTQFGKPVTLSCSQTLNHNVMYWYQQKSSQAPKLLFHYYDKDFNNEADTPDNFQSRRPNTSFCFLDIRSPGLGDTAMYLCATSRGQGTYTEAFFGQGTRLTVV.

A few counts support this clonotype. This chain connects TRBV7-9 to TRBJ2-3; D possibly corresponds to TRBD2 (6 bases). The CDR3 loop spans 15 amino acids. Looked up from germline, CDR1 is SEHNR and CDR2 is FQNEAQ (reference sequence). The V and J ends lost 3 bases and 0 bases respectively, with 10 bases between them. CDR3 amino acids: CASSFPGDSTDTQYF. CDR3 in DNA: TGTGCCAGCAGCTTCCCGGGGGATAGCACAGATACGCAGTATTTT.

This CDR3 reads CSVEASGSYNEQFF. The CDR3 bases are TGCAGCGTTGAGGCTAGCGGCTCCTACAATGAGCAGTTCTTC. The chain employs TRBV29-1 and TRBJ2-1, with TRBD2 matching 7 bases. CDR1 is SQVTM, CDR2 ANQGSEA, per germline. The CDR3 covers 14 residues. V was clipped by 3 bases and J by 0 bases; unmatched bases: 2.

The gene calls are TRBV15 and TRBJ2-7; no definite D call. This CDR3 contains 13 residues. V lost 1 base and J lost 6, with 10 bases in between. CDR1 LNHNV and CDR2 YYDKDF come from the germline V gene (reference sequence). The CDR3 DNA follows: TGTGCCACCAGCAGAGCAGGTACAAGCGAGCAGTACTTC. Translated, it gives CATSRAGTSEQYF.

This clonotype came up a few times. The chain combines TRBV6-6 with TRBJ1-1; D gene ambiguous. Germline lookup yields CDR1 MNHNY and CDR2 SVGAGI (reference sequence). The ends were cut back, 2 bases at V and 4 bases at J, with 11 bases in the middle. The length of the CDR3 is 14 residues. CDR3 region: CASSYDRGVTEAFF. CDR3 DNA: TGTGCCAGCAGTTACGACCGTGGGGTCACTGAAGCTTTCTTT.

This clonotype came up a few times. The chain employs TRBV2 and TRBJ1-4; D unresolved. Germline V gives CDR1 SNHLY, CDR2 FYNNEI. The CDR3 is 12 amino acids. This CDR3 is CAARAYGEKLFF. DNA for the CDR3: TGTGCTGCACGGGCTTACGGGGAAAAACTGTTTTTT.

This clonotype was seen at least ten times. J is TRBJ1-6 and V is TRBV30; D remains ambiguous. Germline lookup yields CDR1 GTSNPN and CDR2 SVGIG (reference sequence). This CDR3 spans 13 amino acids. The chain's CDR3 is CAESIGDNSPLHF. The DNA of the CDR3 is TGTGCGGAGAGCATCGGGGATAATTCACCCCTCCACTTT.

The rearrangement joins TRBV3-1 to TRBJ2-4; possible D gene TRBD2, 6 bases. Germline V gene data show CDR1 as LGHDT and CDR2 as YNNKEL (reference sequence). V was pared by 1 base and J by 8 bases, with 15 bases between. The CDR3 runs to 15 residues. Here the CDR3 DNA reads TGTGCCAGCAGCCAAGCCCGGACTACGGGTTACATTCAGTACTTC. Translating it yields CASSQARTTGYIQYF.

This clonotype was detected a few times. The chain joins TRBV12-3 or TRBV12-4 to TRBJ2-7; tentatively, D is TRBD1 or TRBD2 (5 bases each). The V and J ends lost 6 bases and 4 bases respectively, with 16 bases between them. This CDR3 has 14 amino acids. The CDR3 region is CASSPGRINYEQYF. In nucleotides, the CDR3 is TGTGCCAGCAGCCCGGGACGGATCAATTACGAGCAGTACTTC.

This clonotype was seen a few times. The CDR3 is CASSNHELNTEAFF. Written as DNA, the CDR3 is TGCGCCAGCAGCAATCATGAGCTGAACACTGAAGCTTTCTTT. The chain links TRBV4-1 to TRBJ1-1; unclear D gene. Trimming removed 5 bases from V and 0 bases from J, with 10 bases in between. The CDR3 is made up of 14 amino acids. CDR1 and CDR2 from the germline V gene are MGHRA and YSYEKL.

This clonotype was recorded a few times. V usage is TRBV20-1 and J usage is TRBJ2-7; 9 bases match TRBD1. Germline-derived CDR1 and CDR2 are DFQATT and SNEGSKA (reference sequence). V shed 4 bases, J shed 3 bases, and the junction held 1 base outside the gene matches. CDR3 length: 12 residues. The CDR3 is CSATDRGYEQYF. The CDR3 bases are TGCAGTGCTACGGACAGGGGCTACGAGCAGTACTTC.

This rearrangement joins TRBV7-9 to TRBJ2-5; the match to TRBD2 covers 12 bases. CDR1 and CDR2 (germline): SEHNR, FQNEAQ (reference sequence). V dropped 4 bases and J dropped 5; count of bases not matched to a gene: 5. This CDR3 is 15 amino acids long. CDR3 residues: CASSSGLAGLETQYF. DNA for the CDR3: TGTGCCAGCAGCTCTGGACTAGCGGGGTTGGAGACCCAGTACTTC.

Many counts were recorded for this clonotype. This sequence joins TRBV5-6 and TRBJ2-7; TRBD1 aligns across 9 bases. The germline V gene encodes CDR1 SGHDT and CDR2 YYEEEE. Unmatched junction bases numbered 4, after V lost 0 bases and J lost 0 bases. This CDR3 region has 16 residues. CDR3: CASSLGTGEHSYEQYF. The CDR3 bases are TGTGCCAGCAGCTTGGGGACAGGGGAACACTCCTACGAGCAGTACTTC.

This clonotype has only a few counts. The CDR3 DNA reads TGTGCCAGCCGCCCGGGAGCGGGGGGGCCCGATGAGCAGTTCTTC. It yields the protein CASRPGAGGPDEQFF. This rearrangement joins TRBV7-2 to TRBJ2-1, with TRBD2 matching over 10 bases. Germline CDR1 reads SGHTA; CDR2 reads FQGNSA. Germline trimming cut 8 bases from V and 8 bases from J; bases unmatched to any gene: 12. CDR3 length: 15 residues.

This clonotype was counted many times. The chain uses TRBV3-1 and TRBJ1-1, with 9 positions matching TRBD1. The V gene end was trimmed by 4 bases and the J gene end by 5 bases; junction bases not matched to a gene: 8. The length of the CDR3 is 15 residues. The germline CDR1 and CDR2 sequences are LGHDT and YNNKEL (reference sequence). The CDR3 is CASSPSGTGKTEAFF. The CDR3 nucleotides are TGTGCCAGCAGCCCCTCCGGGACAGGGAAAACTGAAGCTTTCTTT.

This clonotype was seen a handful of times. The rearrangement joins TRBV11-2 to TRBJ2-6; D remains unclear. Germline assignment: CDR1 SGHAT and CDR2 FQNNGV. The CDR3 has 14 amino acids. Trimming removed 4 bases at V and 0 bases at J, with 4 bases between. DNA of the CDR3: TGTGCCAGCAGCTACAGCTCTGGGGCCAACGTCCTGACTTTC. Protein: CASSYSSGANVLTF.

The V gene is TRBV10-1, the J gene TRBJ2-3; no reliable D call. The CDR3 has 14 amino acids. V lost 3 bases, J lost 4 bases, and 11 bases lay in between. In germline, CDR1 is WNHNN, CDR2 SYGVQD (reference sequence). Here the CDR3 reads CASSDSTGPDTQYF. In DNA, the CDR3 is TGCGCCAGCAGTGACTCCACCGGCCCAGATACGCAGTATTTT.

The J gene is TRBJ2-3, the V gene TRBV4-2, with 10 bases lining up with TRBD1. This CDR3 has 16 amino acids. J gave up 4 bases and V 4 bases, and 8 bases lay outside the gene matches. From germline, CDR1 is LGHNA and CDR2 YNFKEQ. Here the CDR3 reads CASSPQGQGEADTQYF. DNA of the CDR3: TGTGCCAGCAGCCCCCAAGGACAGGGGGAAGCAGATACGCAGTATTTT.

This clonotype has at least ten counts. The gene calls are TRBV4-1 and TRBJ2-5; 9 bases line up with TRBD2. V was pared by 4 bases and J by 1 base, with 4 bases of the junction left unmatched. The germline V gene has CDR1 MGHRA and CDR2 YSYEKL. This CDR3 spans 15 amino acids. The CDR3 region is CASSLPTSGQETQYF. The CDR3 nucleotides read TGCGCCAGCAGCCTTCCGACTAGCGGCCAAGAGACCCAGTACTTC.

This clonotype was counted many times. The chain employs TRBV12-3 or TRBV12-4 and TRBJ1-1; 8 nucleotides line up with TRBD1. The J segment lost 4 bases and the V segment lost 4 bases, leaving 2 bases of the junction unmatched. This CDR3 spans 13 amino acids. The CDR3 bases are TGTGCCAGCAGTTGGGGGACAGGCACTGAAGCTTTCTTT. As protein: CASSWGTGTEAFF.

The chain employs TRBV20-1 and TRBJ2-5; no firm D call. CDR1 DFQATT and CDR2 SNEGSKA come from the germline V gene (reference sequence). The V end lost 0 bases, the J end lost 0 bases, and 5 bases lay between the germline ends. This CDR3 contains 13 residues. The CDR3 sequence is CSARENYQETQYF. The CDR3 DNA sequence: TGCAGTGCTAGAGAGAACTACCAAGAGACCCAGTACTTC.

This clonotype was detected ten times or more. This chain links TRBV11-2 with TRBJ2-5; 9 bases line up with TRBD1. Germline trimming cut 5 bases from V and 10 bases from J; bases unmatched to any gene: 8. This CDR3 has 13 residues. Germline V lookup: CDR1 SGHAT, CDR2 FQNNGV. CDR3 coding DNA: TGTGCCAGCAGCGTGGACAGGGGTAGGGACCAGTACTTC. Amino acids: CASSVDRGRDQYF.

The V gene is TRBV12-5, the J gene TRBJ1-3; D gene uncertain. The ends were cut back, 2 bases at V and 2 bases at J, with 4 bases in the middle. The germline V gene encodes CDR1 LGHNT and CDR2 FRNRAP. The CDR3 totals 13 residues. In DNA form, the CDR3 reads TGTGCTAGTGGTTTGAATACTGGAAACACCATATATTTT. The encoded protein is CASGLNTGNTIYF.